These 7 T cell receptor beta chains originate from one sample sequenced in a study of OX40 agonist ivuxolimab in advanced cancers. The table came from immunoSEQ multiplex PCR; TCRdb's copy has only in-frame clones and leaves some out. The profile covers 20,000 or so clones, with over 75% appearing a single time and less than 30% taken by the ten largest. Sequences were derived from CD4+ or CD8+ T cells sorted from blood, sampled in a trial of the OX40 agonist ivuxolimab. Receptors originate from an adult with an advanced solid tumor such as melanoma, head and neck, liver or kidney cancer.

The V and J genes are TRBV6-5 and TRBJ1-1; possible D gene TRBD1, 5 bases. The CDR3 length is 14 residues. V lost 4 bases and J lost 1, with 10 bases in between. In germline, CDR1 is MNHEY, CDR2 SVGAGI. This CDR3 reads CASSFGHPNTEAFF. For the CDR3, the DNA is TGTGCCAGCAGTTTCGGACACCCGAACACTGAAGCTTTCTTT.

This clone is medium-sized within its sample. V gene TRBV30 combines with J gene TRBJ2-7, with 8 bases fitting TRBD1. This CDR3 region has 13 residues. The germline gives CDR1 GTSNPN, CDR2 SVGIG (reference sequence). With V trimmed by 4 bases and J by 1 base, 3 bases remained unmatched. In DNA form, the CDR3 reads TGTGCCTGGACAGGGGGCTATTCCTACGAGCAGTACTTC. Amino acids: CAWTGGYSYEQYF.

This clone was picked up one time. The chain is built from TRBV11-2 and TRBJ2-7; D remains unclear. V lost 2 bases and J lost 4, with 9 bases in between. There are 13 residues in the CDR3. CDR1 is SGHAT and CDR2 is FQNNGV in the germline V gene. CDR3 in amino acids: CASSLNGGYEQYF. CDR3 coding DNA: TGTGCCAGCAGCTTAAATGGCGGTTACGAGCAGTACTTC.

The chain combines TRBV25-1 with TRBJ2-7, with 8 bases fitting TRBD2. Trimming cost V 3 bases and J 3 bases; bases outside gene matches: 4. The germline gives CDR1 MGHDK, CDR2 SYGVNS. CDR3 length equals 14 residues. The CDR3 sequence is CASSEDGRDYEQYF. CDR3 in DNA: TGTGCCAGCAGTGAGGACGGGAGGGACTACGAGCAGTACTTC.

This chain joins TRBV7-8 and TRBJ1-2; 10 nucleotides align to TRBD1. The germline V gene has CDR1 SGHVS and CDR2 FQNEAQ. The CDR3 contains 18 residues. V shed 1 base, J shed 4 bases, and the junction held 12 bases outside the gene matches. In nucleotides, the CDR3 is TGTGCCAGCAGCTTAGGGTGGGACAGGGGTCCTCCTCCCTATGGCTACACCTTC. This gives the protein CASSLGWDRGPPPYGYTF.

This rearrangement joins TRBV28 to TRBJ1-1, with D tentatively TRBD1 (6 bases). The V gene lost 8 bases and the J gene lost 7 bases, with 14 bases spanning the gap. Germline V gene lookup returns CDR1 MDHEN and CDR2 SYDVKM. The CDR3 covers 12 residues. CDR3 protein: CASRQDSGEAFF. In nucleotides, the CDR3 is TGTGCCAGCCGACAGGATTCGGGTGAAGCTTTCTTT.

The V call is TRBV6-6, the J call TRBJ1-1; D unresolved. Deletions cut 0 bases from V and 10 bases from J, with 9 bases between. The CDR3 spans 12 residues. Looked up from germline, CDR1 is MNHNY and CDR2 is SVGAGI (reference sequence). CDR3 sequence: CASSYSEGVAFF. The CDR3 nucleotides are TGTGCCAGCAGTTACTCGGAGGGAGTAGCTTTCTTT.